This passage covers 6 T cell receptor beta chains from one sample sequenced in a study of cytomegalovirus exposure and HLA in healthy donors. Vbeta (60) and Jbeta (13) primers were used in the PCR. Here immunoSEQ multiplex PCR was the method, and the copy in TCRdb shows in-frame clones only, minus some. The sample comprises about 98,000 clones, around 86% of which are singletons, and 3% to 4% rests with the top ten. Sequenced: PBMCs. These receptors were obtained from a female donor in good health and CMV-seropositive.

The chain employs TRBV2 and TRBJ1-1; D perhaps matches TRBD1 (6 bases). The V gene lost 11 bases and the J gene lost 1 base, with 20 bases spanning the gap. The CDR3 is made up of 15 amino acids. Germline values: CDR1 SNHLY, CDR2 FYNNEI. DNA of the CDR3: TGTGCCGTACCGACCGGGACAACGAAGAACACTGAAGCTTTCTTT. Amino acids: CAVPTGTTKNTEAFF. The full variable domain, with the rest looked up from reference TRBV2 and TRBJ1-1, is EPEVTQTPSHQVTQMGQEVILRCVPISNHLYFYWYRQILGQKVEFLVSFYNNEISEKSEIFDDQFSVERPDGSNFTLKIRSTKLEDSAMYFCAVPTGTTKNTEAFFGQGTRLTVV.

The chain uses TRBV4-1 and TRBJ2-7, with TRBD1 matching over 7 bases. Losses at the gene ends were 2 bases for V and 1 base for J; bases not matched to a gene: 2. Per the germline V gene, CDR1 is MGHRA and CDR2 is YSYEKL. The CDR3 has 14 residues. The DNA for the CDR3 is TGCGCCAGCAGCCAAAGGACAGGTTCCTACGAGCAGTACTTC. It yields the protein CASSQRTGSYEQYF.

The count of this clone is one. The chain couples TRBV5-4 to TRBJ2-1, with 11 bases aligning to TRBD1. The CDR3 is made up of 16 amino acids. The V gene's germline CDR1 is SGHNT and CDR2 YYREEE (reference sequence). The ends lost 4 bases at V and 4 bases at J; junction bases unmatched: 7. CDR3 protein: CASSDRTGGLYNEQFF. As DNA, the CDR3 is TGTGCCAGCAGCGACCGGACAGGGGGCCTTTACAATGAGCAGTTCTTC.

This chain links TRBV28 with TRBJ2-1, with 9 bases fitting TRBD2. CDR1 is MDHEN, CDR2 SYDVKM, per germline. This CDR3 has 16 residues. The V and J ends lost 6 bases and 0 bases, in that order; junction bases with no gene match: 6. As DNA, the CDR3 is TGTGCCAGCAGCCACCTAGCGGGAAGCTCCTACAATGAGCAGTTCTTC. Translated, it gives CASSHLAGSSYNEQFF.

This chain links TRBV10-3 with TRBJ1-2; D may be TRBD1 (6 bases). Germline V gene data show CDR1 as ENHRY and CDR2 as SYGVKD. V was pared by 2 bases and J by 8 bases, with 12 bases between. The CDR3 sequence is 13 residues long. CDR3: CAISEDRLWGYTF. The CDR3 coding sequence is TGTGCCATCAGTGAGGACAGGCTCTGGGGCTACACCTTC.

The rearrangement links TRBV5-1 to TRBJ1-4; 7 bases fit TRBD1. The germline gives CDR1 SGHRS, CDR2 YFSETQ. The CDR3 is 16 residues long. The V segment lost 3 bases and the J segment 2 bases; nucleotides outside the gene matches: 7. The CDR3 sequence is CASSSGRGATNEKLFF. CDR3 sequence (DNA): TGCGCCAGCAGCTCTGGCAGGGGGGCTACTAATGAAAAACTGTTTTTT. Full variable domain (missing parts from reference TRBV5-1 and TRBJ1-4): KAGVTQTPRYLIKTRGQQVTLSCSPISGHRSVSWYQQTPGQGLQFLFEYFSETQRNKGNFPGRFSGRQFSNSRSEMNVSTLELGDSALYLCASSSGRGATNEKLFFGSGTQLSVL.